Below, one T cell receptor (beta chain) is given with its context. The antigen is unknown. The data stem from a study of a mutant IDH1 vaccine in newly diagnosed glioma. The overall study: Investigators started vaccination 4-6 weeks after radiotherapy alone, or with temozolomide cycles. Most had both radiotherapy and temozolomide beforehand; others had only one.

Study-level points and caveats: Among patients, 93.3% showed immune responses induced by the vaccine. Pseudoprogression appeared unlinked to shifts in leading peripheral T cell clonotypes.

The CDR3 is 14 residues long. The germline V gene encodes CDR1 MGHDK and CDR2 SYGVNS. V was cut by 4 bases and J by 7 bases, with 14 bases left in between. The time point is: week 23, last vaccination. The vaccine gave 300 ug of a 20-mer mutant IDH1 peptide subcutaneously per dose. Repertoires were generated with immunoSEQ multiplex PCR, while TCRdb's copy carries only in-frame clones and drops some. The sample yields tens of thousands of clones, around 78% seen once. The sequence derives from a middle-aged woman with glioma. Some clones in this sample may be carry-over from other donors' samples. Sequencing was performed on PBMCs, taken from a glioma patient whose treatment included an IDH1 peptide vaccine. The chain employs TRBV25-1 and TRBJ1-5, with D perhaps TRBD1 (6 bases). CDR3 DNA: TGTGCCAGCAGTGTAAGTGGAGGGGGGCAGCCCCAGCATTTT. Encoded protein: CASSVSGGGQPQHF.